The 3 T cell receptor beta chains below were found in one sample sequenced in a study of blood T cell repertoires in COVID-19. The data were produced by immunoSEQ multiplex PCR, yet TCRdb's version contains in-frame clones alone and is incomplete. The profile covers approximately 450,000 clones, with 70% to 90% appearing a single time and under 2.5% taken by the ten largest. Material: PBMCs or T cells enriched from blood (not recorded which). The receptors were gathered from a woman aged 18-29 years with acute COVID-19.

Comment on this clone: The same CDR3 is also encoded by other DNA sequences in this sample. The CDR3 loop reads CASSLGGSSYNSPLHF. The CDR3 coding sequence is TGTGCCAGCAGCTTAGGGGGCAGCTCCTATAATTCACCCCTCCACTTT. The rearrangement links TRBV7-9 to TRBJ1-6; possibly TRBD1 for D (5 bases). Germline V CDR1 and CDR2: SEHNR, FQNEAQ (reference sequence). V was pared by 1 base and J by 0 bases, with 7 bases between. This CDR3 region has 16 residues.

The chain uses TRBV3-1 (or the pseudogene TRBV3-2) and TRBJ2-1; 8 bases are shared with TRBD1. This CDR3 has 14 amino acids. Germline V gene lookup returns CDR1 LGHDT and CDR2 YNNKEL (reference sequence). V lost 1 base to trimming and J lost 8 bases; unmatched junction nucleotides: 4. The CDR3 bases are TGTGCCAGCAGCCAAGGTGACAGGGGACATGAGCAGTTCTTC. Translation: CASSQGDRGHEQFF.

This clone was seen a single time. The chain joins TRBV29-1 to TRBJ1-1; D is unresolved. V was clipped by 7 bases and J by 4 bases, with 13 bases between them. This CDR3 spans 12 amino acids. Per the germline V gene, CDR1 is SQVTM and CDR2 is ANQGSEA. CDR3 DNA: TGCAGCGCCCGAATAGCGGGCACTGAAGCTTTCTTT. Residues: CSARIAGTEAFF.